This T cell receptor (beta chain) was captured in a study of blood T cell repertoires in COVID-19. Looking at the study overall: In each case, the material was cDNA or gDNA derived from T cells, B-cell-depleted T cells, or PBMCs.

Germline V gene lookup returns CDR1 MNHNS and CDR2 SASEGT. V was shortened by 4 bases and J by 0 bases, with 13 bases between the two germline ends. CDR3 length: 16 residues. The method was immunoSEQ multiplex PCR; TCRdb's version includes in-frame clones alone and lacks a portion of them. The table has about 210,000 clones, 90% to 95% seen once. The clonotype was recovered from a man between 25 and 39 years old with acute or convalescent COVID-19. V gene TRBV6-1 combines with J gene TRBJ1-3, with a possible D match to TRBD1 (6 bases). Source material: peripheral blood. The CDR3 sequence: CASSVGQFSSGNTIYF. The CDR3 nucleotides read TGTGCCAGCAGTGTTGGACAGTTCAGCTCTGGAAACACCATATATTTT.